This T cell receptor beta chain appears in the sequencing data of a study of Ad26.COV2.S vaccination and SARS-CoV-2 variants. Turning to the study itself: Dosing was one shot or two shots 56 days apart.

As for treatment: approximately 18 received Ad26.COV2.S at low or high dose, single or two shots; about five received placebo; per-sample allocation not given. After the first vaccine or placebo injection, samples were drawn on day 63. Produced via immunoSEQ multiplex PCR; TCRdb's table is partial and in-frame only. The sample holds about 350,000 clones, approximately 84% seen once. Findings and caveats of the study: Recipients of vaccine and of placebo showed similar breadth of their non-spike TCR repertoires.

Concerning this clone itself: The antigen remains unidentified.

The V end was cut by 5 bases, the J end by 1 base, with 33 bases between. Germline loops: CDR1 LNHNV, CDR2 YYDKDF (reference sequence). The CDR3 runs to 22 residues. The rearrangement joins TRBV15 to TRBJ2-4, with D perhaps given as TRBD1 or TRBD2 (5 bases each). The sequences come from peripheral blood, collected in a trial of Ad26.COV2.S vaccine versus placebo. This TCR was sampled from a person between 18 and 60 years old who received the Ad26.COV2.S COVID-19 vaccine or a placebo. CDR3 DNA sequence: TGTGCCACCAGCGGGGGAGTCATCAGCTTCACATCGGGTTTCGGGGCCAAAAACATTCAGTACTTC. Protein: CATSGGVISFTSGFGAKNIQYF.